This TCR beta chain originates from a study of CD8 T cells in ankylosing spondylitis. The CDR3 spans 15 residues. Per the germline V gene, CDR1 is SGHNT and CDR2 is YYREEE (reference sequence). Trimming left V 0 bases short and J 8 bases short, with 15 bases between. This clonotype has a handful of counts. Its antigen remains unidentified. TCRdb used MiXCR to reprocess the 5' RACE reads, holding one entry per CDR3 protein. The repertoire consists of around 430,000 distinct CDR3 sequences, with 17% occurring once and the leading ten covering approximately 0.97%. Study results and caveats: There was a TCR beta motif, made of fewer than 10 highly homologous variants, that appeared characteristic of ankylosing spondylitis blood. There was reportedly significant enrichment of clones that were disease-linked in matched ankylosing spondylitis synovial fluid.

The clonotype originates from a male donor with ankylosing spondylitis. V and J are TRBV5-4 and TRBJ2-1, with D possibly being TRBD2 (6 bases). The source material was blood, either unsorted or a sorted T cell fraction (not recorded which). The CDR3 DNA reads as TGTGCCAGCAGCTTGGTTAGCGGCCCTAGGGATGAGCAGTTCTTC. Residues: CASSLVSGPRDEQFF.